This T cell receptor (beta chain) was observed in a study of cytomegalovirus exposure and HLA in healthy donors listed by TCRdb under 2017. Study-level background: An earlier analysis of several hundred of the donors reported about 280 Gb of sequence data and around 110 million unique TCR beta sequences obtained from approximately 180 million T cells. In the later analysis, no new phenotypic data were used to find candidate immune exposures; instead, reliance was placed on TCR beta sequences and their occurrence across donors. A later genetic analysis took genome-wide SNP genotypes for 398 of the 666 donors and used that subset as a discovery cohort. To decide whether each TCR beta V gene segment behaved as functional or pseudogenic, an earlier analysis of approximately 600 of the donors relied on high-throughput TCR beta sequencing. An early release covering some 640 HLA-typed donors comprised approximately 300 gigabases of sequencing data and around 80 million unique TCR sequences. A later analysis re-analyzed previously published TCR beta repertoires from 666 donors and added high-resolution HLA genotyping to study TCR occurrence patterns. To predict cytomegalovirus infection status, the study combined high-throughput TCR immunosequencing, statistical association of individual TCRs with disease status, and machine learning. Donor age, sex, ethnicity and CMV serostatus were collected together with the repertoire data. Typing coverage varied by locus: roughly 629-640 donors for A, B, C, DRB1 and DQB1; about 520 for DQA1; more than 600 for DPA1; fewer than 480 for DPB1. HLA typing covered class I and class II loci at four-digit resolution. The study was designed to test whether signatures of past pathogen exposure could be identified by cataloging public T cell receptors. On average, about 240,000 unique TCR beta nucleotide sequences were sequenced per donor among a few hundred genotyped donors of the cohort, with roughly 18% of those sequences being non-productive. Because of strong linkage in the cohort, a handful of DR-DQ haplotypes were treated as single units for association and clustering. The study used immunosequencing to profile the T cell repertoires of about 670 subjects and linked those repertoires to cytomegalovirus serostatus. All discovery cohort repertoires had been generated on a single sequencing platform. Besides the first cohort of approximately 710 subjects, a separate validation cohort made up of 90 to 150 different subjects was used. Of the 398 genotyped donors, 81% were placed in the genetic ancestry cluster associated with self-reported Caucasian donors. Findings and caveats that apply to the study as a whole: Compared with equally common non-associated chains, HLA-associated TCR beta chains in a later analysis were more clonally expanded and had lower generation probabilities. In the study, 150 to 200 TCR beta chains were listed as associated with cytomegalovirus. Because counts were too low, about 18 rarely observed V segments, including chromosome 9 orphons, were excluded from the earlier analysis of around 640 of the donors. According to a later analysis, parvovirus B19, influenza, CMV and Epstein-Barr virus appeared linked to several top co-occurrence clusters. The only immune exposure information available for the cohort was CMV serostatus. In both the original and validation cohorts, the classifier was reported to diagnose cytomegalovirus status with high specificity and sensitivity. The authors suggested that the approach could potentially be generalized to other disease states and immunological phenotypes. A later analysis found that most CMV-associated TCR beta chains appeared HLA-restricted, with HLA associations seemingly driven largely by CMV exposure. Roughly uniform sequencing depth across donors was assumed in presence/absence analyses, although this assumption may not hold. Assigning TCR associations to individual alleles was difficult when HLA alleles, especially DR and DQ, strongly co-occurred. The cohort was sequenced for TCR beta chains only, and without alpha or paired-chain data the features that could be detected were limited. Because HLA typing was unavailable for some donors at each locus, only the typed subset was used in association tests. An earlier analysis of approximately 590 of the donors showed that most TCR beta V segments appeared in productive rearrangements either about 90% or about 30% of the time, which broadly matched IMGT annotations. Most TCR sequences were observed very rarely across donors, whereas some public TCRs were present in many individuals. Some IMGT-functional V segments, including TRBV6-2 and TRBV6-3, could not be distinguished by the 87-base-pair reads and were therefore excluded. Three of the identified cytomegalovirus-associated TCR beta chains were confirmed in vitro to be specific for cytomegalovirus antigens. V-gene and J-gene trimming of TCR beta chains was associated with a missense DCLRE1C variant in a later genetic analysis, and the association was replicated in an independent cohort. A later genetic analysis reported fewer N-insertions in productive TCRs among donors in an Asian-associated ancestry cluster than the approximately 700-donor mean. A cluster of highly shared sequence variants was judged likely to be a technical artifact of the sequencing pipeline. Correlated functional status among segregating V segments might reflect linkage disequilibrium, but an unknown experimental factor could not be ruled out. A further reported finding was that TCR beta sequences accurately predicted the HLA-A and HLA-B alleles for most subjects in the first cohort. Specific HLA alleles were associated with 15,000 to 20,000 TCR beta sequences at a false discovery rate of 0.05 in a later analysis. In a later analysis, the rate of TCR association differed among HLA loci, with DRB1 alleles having the most associated TCRs and HLA-C alleles having the fewest.

Taken from the germline V gene, the CDR1 and CDR2 loops are LGHNA and YSLEER. Including the terminal cysteine and phenylalanine, the CDR3 comprises 18 residues. Only the CDR3 DNA stays, 54 bases, in frame from base 1. In total, roughly 670 healthy bone marrow donors made up the cohort. At the time of sampling, every cohort member was nominally healthy, though immune exposures that went unrecorded were likely present. The donor was CMV seropositive and belonged to the group of about 290 seropositive cohort members. Each donor provided a peripheral blood sample, and peripheral blood mononuclear cells were used for TCR beta sequencing. Genomic DNA extraction from the blood cell samples was performed with the Qiagen DNeasy Blood Extraction Kit. Library preparation used the immunoSEQ multiplex PCR assay. A mixture of 60 forward primers for TCR Vbeta segments and 13 reverse primers for TCR Jbeta segments was used in the multiplex PCR. The CDR3 region of rearranged TCR beta genes was amplified from genomic DNA by a multiplex PCR assay. The amplified TCR beta libraries were sequenced on the Illumina HiSeq System as 87-base-pair reads. The paper's data handling went like this. A later analysis tallied approximately 87 million unique TCR beta chains across the 700 or so repertoires, and 10 million to 11 million of those chains were shared by two or more donors. To remove PCR and sequencing errors, raw reads were error-corrected and collapsed into unique sequences using a nearest-neighbor algorithm that merged closely related sequences. Alignment of CDR3 sequences to IMGT reference sequences was used to assign V, D and J gene segments. For a sequence to be retained, a match of at least six nucleotides was required to both a V gene segment and a J gene segment. Rearrangements were classified as productive when the CDR3 lacked stop codons and remained in frame with V and J, and all other rearrangements were classified as non-productive. Following IMGT convention, CDR3 was defined as the stretch from the second conserved V-encoded cysteine to the conserved J-encoded phenylalanine. The earlier analysis of about 570 of the donors excluded any sequence lacking an unambiguous match to a single V gene segment. An earlier analysis of just under 600 of the donors called V segments functional above 56.7% productive rearrangements and segregating when the between-donor standard deviation exceeded 5%. A statistical classification framework was developed to diagnose cytomegalovirus status using the catalog of TCR beta chain sequences. A later analysis assigned V and J genes by comparing TCR nucleotide sequences with IMGT/GENE-DB human TR gene sequences. In a later analysis, CDR3 sequences and most-parsimonious VDJ recombination scenarios were assigned using the TCRdist pipeline. In a later analysis, each TCR beta chain was defined by its CDR3 amino acid sequence together with its V-gene family, and reads without a unique V-gene family were excluded. As a way to deal with suspected cross-contamination and a sequencing artifact, a later analysis dropped 592 nucleotide sequences that were highly shared and had low generation probability. For each public chain, a later analysis derived a clonal expansion index from normalized ranks of inferred template counts within each repertoire. A later analysis computed generation probabilities with a VDJ recombination model fitted to out-of-frame rearrangements, and checked the results against IGoR. In a later analysis, TCR-TCR, TCR-HLA and TCR-CMV co-occurrence was scored with hypergeometric tests, and a repertoire-size bias correction was applied to TCR pairs. False discovery rates were estimated in a later analysis by permuting HLA or CMV assignments 20 times. In a later analysis, co-occurring TCRs were grouped using DBSCAN, with TCRdist sequence similarity added in when clustering inside HLA-allele-positive subsets. Repertoires with fewer than 30,000 or more than 120,000 public chains were left out of co-occurrence clustering, as were four to six repertoires with anomalous nucleotide sharing. TCRdb holds this immuneACCESS table with in-frame rearrangements only. Some clones are missing; in checked studies, unresolved V genes explain under half, and the rest has no known cause. From that table come the V and J calls and clone size; the DNA was used to work out D and trimming. A total of roughly 78,000 clones appear in this sample, about 60% of them only once. The biggest ten clones account for approximately 5.7% of the sample.

Turning to this clone: Which antigen it targets is not known. Qualities for individual bases were not recorded, and no much larger clone is one base off.

This receptor was identified in a man under 40 in good health and CMV-seropositive. Sequences were obtained from PBMCs. The chain joins TRBV4-3 to TRBJ1-3, with 10 junctional bases fitting TRBD2. The assigned J gene may be wrong: the sequence end matches TRBJ2-2 better. The nucleotide sequence is given as TGCGCCAGCAGCCCAGGACTAGCGGCGGATTCGAACACCGGGGAGCTGTTTTTT. Its coded protein is CASSPGLAADSNTGELFF.